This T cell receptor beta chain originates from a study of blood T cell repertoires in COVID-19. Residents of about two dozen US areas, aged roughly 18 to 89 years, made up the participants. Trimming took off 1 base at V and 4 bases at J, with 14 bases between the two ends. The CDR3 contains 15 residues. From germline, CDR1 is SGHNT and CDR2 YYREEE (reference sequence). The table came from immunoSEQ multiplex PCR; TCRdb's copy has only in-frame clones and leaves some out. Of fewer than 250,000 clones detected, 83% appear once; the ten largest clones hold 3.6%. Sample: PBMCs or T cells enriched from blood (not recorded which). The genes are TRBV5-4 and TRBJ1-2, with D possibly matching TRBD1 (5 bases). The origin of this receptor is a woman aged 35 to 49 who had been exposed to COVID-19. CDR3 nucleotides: TGTGCCAGCAGCTTGAGTGCAGGGCCTTTCTATGGCTACACCTTC. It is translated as CASSLSAGPFYGYTF.